This record looks at one TCR beta chain sequence and its context. The CDR3 is 14 residues long. Germline V lookup: CDR1 MGHDK, CDR2 SYGVNS. V was cut by 3 bases and J by 8 bases, with 14 bases left in between. The sample originates from a study of T cells after yellow fever vaccination. The wider study: The authors prepared low-cell-number fractions using SMART-Seq v4 Ultra Low Input.

The study made its TCR cDNA through 5'RACE template switching. That step introduced a universal primer site along with UMIs. TCRdb reprocessed the 5' RACE reads with MiXCR, giving one entry per CDR3 protein. The table has about 630,000 distinct CDR3 sequences, 12% seen once. Sequencing was performed on PBMCs, taken on the day of the yellow fever booster vaccination. The sequence came from a man aged 25 to 40 who received the YFV17D yellow fever vaccine. The V call is TRBV25-1, the J call TRBJ2-1; tentatively, D is TRBD1 (5 bases). CDR3 DNA: TGTGCCAGCAGTGACCGCCCACAAGGGGATGAGCAGTTCTTC. Its protein is CASSDRPQGDEQFF. Full variable domain (missing parts from reference TRBV25-1 and TRBJ2-1): EADIYQTPRYLVIGTGKKITLECSQTMGHDKMYWYQQDPGMELHLIHYSYGVNSTEKGDLSSESTVSRIRTEHFPLTLESARPSHTSQYLCASSDRPQGDEQFFGPGTRLTVL.